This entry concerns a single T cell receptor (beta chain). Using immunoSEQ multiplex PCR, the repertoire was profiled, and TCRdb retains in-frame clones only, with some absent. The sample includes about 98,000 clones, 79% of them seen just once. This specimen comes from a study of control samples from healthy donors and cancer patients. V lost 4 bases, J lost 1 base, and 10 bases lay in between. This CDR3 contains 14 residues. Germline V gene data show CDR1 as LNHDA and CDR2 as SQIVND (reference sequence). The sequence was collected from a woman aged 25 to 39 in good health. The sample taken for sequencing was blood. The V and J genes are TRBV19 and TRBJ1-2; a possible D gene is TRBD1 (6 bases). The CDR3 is CASSTTQGNYGYTF. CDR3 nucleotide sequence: TGTGCCAGTAGTACGACACAGGGTAACTATGGCTACACCTTC. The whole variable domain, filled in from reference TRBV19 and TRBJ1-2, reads DGGITQSPKYLFRKEGQNVTLSCEQNLNHDAMYWYRQDPGQGLRLIYYSQIVNDFQKGDIAEGYSVSREKKESFPLTVTSAQKNPTAFYLCASSTTQGNYGYTFGSGTRLTVV.